Listed here are 2 T cell receptor beta chains from one sample, sequenced in a study of T-cell memory formation after mild COVID-19. TCRdb independently ran MiXCR on the 5' RACE reads; one entry per CDR3 protein. Seen here are about 110,000 distinct CDR3 sequences, under 15% observed once, and the top ten hold around 27%. The sequencing sample was made of PBMCs or a T cell subset sorted from them (not recorded which). The receptors were sampled from an adult woman who had mild COVID-19 (a few samples of this study predate the infection). Cell type and time point are not known.

The V and J genes are TRBV5-1 and TRBJ2-7; maybe TRBD2 (6 bases). Germline lookup yields CDR1 SGHRS and CDR2 YFSETQ. The CDR3 covers 14 residues. The V end was cut by 3 bases, the J end by 3 bases, with 13 bases between. CDR3 sequence: CASSSLAANYEQYF. The CDR3 region has the DNA TGCGCCAGCAGCTCGTTAGCGGCTAACTACGAGCAGTACTTC.

V usage is TRBV20-1 and J usage is TRBJ2-7, with D uncertain. With 6 bases removed from V and 1 base from J, the gap between germline ends came to 10 bases. CDR3 length: 12 residues. Germline lookup yields CDR1 DFQATT and CDR2 SNEGSKA (reference sequence). The CDR3 DNA is TGCAGTGCCCCCACAGCTTCCTACGAGCAGTACTTC. Translating it yields CSAPTASYEQYF.